This TCR beta chain came from a study of cytomegalovirus exposure and HLA in healthy donors. On the study more broadly: Among 150 million to 200 million T cells, an earlier analysis found around 100 million unique TCR beta sequences. Genetic ancestry analysis placed around four fifths of the 410 or so donors that were genotyped in the Caucasian-associated cluster.

The primer mix had 60 Vbeta and 13 Jbeta primers. Assay: immunoSEQ multiplex PCR; the TCRdb copy retains only in-frame clones and omits some. The repertoire holds over 150,000 clones, with about 85% as singletons. Comments on this clone: Germline is not matched at one junction end, which may reflect a read error. In the same sample, other DNA sequences code for this CDR3.

CDR3 length: 15 amino acids. Germline lookup yields CDR1 SSHAT and CDR2 FNYEAQ (reference sequence). The TCR originated in a man aged 25 to 40 in good health and CMV-seropositive. The material sequenced was PBMCs. The J gene is TRBJ2-2, the V gene TRBV7-7; TRBD1 might be the D (6 bases). The CDR3 nucleotides read TGTGCTAGCAGTCCCCGCAGGGGGAACACCGGGGAGCTGTTTTTT. It specifies CASSPRRGNTGELFF.